These T cell receptor beta chains were read from a single sample in a study of naive and memory T cell subsets. From the UMI-ligation and nested PCR reads, TCRdb called clonotypes with MiXCR, one entry per CDR3 protein. The repertoire has some 20,000 distinct CDR3 sequences, 8% to 10% of them found once; the top ten carry 6.8%. Source: skin, taken from a tuberculin skin test site. The receptors come from an adult in good health. CDR3s include the opening cysteine and the closing phenylalanine or tryptophan. Each record gives: D gene, J gene, clone size, V gene, CDR3 protein, CDR3 DNA. D genes are given only for firm matches. Rows give clone size only sometimes, using once, few, many, or a class for an expanded clone.

>TRBD2|TRBJ2-5|many|TRBV29-1
CSAVLAVRETQYF
TGCAGCGCCGTACTAGCGGTTCGAGAGACCCAGTACTTC
>TRBD1|TRBJ2-3|.|TRBV10-1
CASSAAGTGRTDTQYF
TGCGCCAGCAGCGCAGCCGGGACAGGGCGGACAGATACGCAGTATTTT
>TRBD2|TRBJ2-1|many|TRBV12-3/TRBV12-4
CASRIAGGTYNEQFF
TGTGCCAGCAGAATAGCGGGGGGAACCTACAATGAGCAGTTCTTC
>.|TRBJ2-2|.|TRBV6-5
CASSYWTGELFF
TGTGCCAGCAGTTACTGGACCGGGGAGCTGTTTTTT
>.|TRBJ2-2|.|TRBV6-2/TRBV6-3
CASSYAQGRTGELFF
TGTGCCAGCAGTTACGCGCAGGGTCGCACCGGGGAGCTGTTTTTT
>TRBD2|TRBJ2-7|many|TRBV29-1
CSVGLAGEGEQYF
TGCAGCGTTGGACTAGCGGGGGAGGGCGAGCAGTACTTC
>.|TRBJ1-1|many|TRBV6-5
CASSSVQRGTEAFF
TGTGCCAGCAGTTCTGTCCAAAGAGGCACTGAAGCTTTCTTT
>.|TRBJ2-3|many|TRBV12-3/TRBV12-4
CASSLGAGSVTDTQYF
TGTGCCAGCAGTTTGGGTGCCGGGTCAGTCACAGATACGCAGTATTTT
>.|TRBJ2-7|many|TRBV2
CASSEGGALYEQYF
TGTGCCAGCAGTGAAGGGGGGGCGCTCTACGAGCAGTACTTC
>TRBD2|TRBJ2-1|few|TRBV7-2
CASSLGIAGGTNEQFF
TGTGCCAGCAGCTTAGGAATAGCGGGGGGGACCAATGAGCAGTTCTTC
>.|TRBJ2-1|.|TRBV7-7
CASSPNYYNEQFF
TGTGCCAGCAGCCCGAACTACTACAATGAGCAGTTCTTC
>.|TRBJ2-4|many|TRBV6-2/TRBV6-3
CASSYSDVAKNIQYF
TGTGCCAGCAGTTATTCCGACGTAGCCAAAAACATTCAGTACTTC
>.|TRBJ2-6|many|TRBV7-8
CASSPRDLRSGANVLTF
TGTGCCAGCAGCCCGCGGGACCTCCGCTCTGGGGCCAACGTCCTGACTTTC
>TRBD1|TRBJ1-5|few|TRBV20-1
CSAEGQRNQPQHF
TGCAGTGCTGAGGGACAGAGAAATCAGCCCCAGCATTTT
>.|TRBJ1-3|few|TRBV5-1
CASSLSTSGNTIYF
TGCGCCAGCAGCCTCTCGACCTCTGGAAACACCATATATTTT